This T cell receptor (beta chain) was retrieved from a study of blood T cell repertoires in COVID-19. Profiling relied on immunoSEQ multiplex PCR, and the TCRdb table lists in-frame clones only, not all of them. The sample contains around 160,000 clones, 75% to 85% of which appear only once. With 6 bases removed from V and 3 bases from J, the gap between germline ends came to 9 bases. The CDR3 covers 14 residues. Germline V gene sequence: CDR1 SNHLY, CDR2 FYNNEI. Material for sequencing was PBMCs or T cells enriched from blood (not recorded which). The chain joins TRBV2 to TRBJ1-6; D is undetermined. This clonotype was sampled from a man aged 35 to 55 who had recovered from COVID-19. The CDR3 region is CASSAALYNSPLHF. Written as DNA, the CDR3 is TGTGCCAGCAGCGCTGCGCTCTATAATTCACCCCTCCACTTT.